These 27 T cell receptor beta chains came from one sample sequenced in a study of pediatric ulcerative colitis. Method: immunoSEQ multiplex PCR; TCRdb's copy keeps in-frame clones and lacks some. The table lists more than 15,000 clones, about three quarters of them singletons. One to two pinch biopsies were taken from the rectum during colonoscopy. The sequenced sample was gut tissue. Receptor source: a girl aged 10 to 17 with moderate ulcerative colitis.

The chain is built from TRBV19 and TRBJ2-6; 7 bases are a match to TRBD1. The V gene's germline CDR1 is LNHDA and CDR2 SQIVND (reference sequence). V gave up 5 bases and J gave up 8 bases; unmatched junction bases: 3. The CDR3 is 13 amino acids. CDR3 DNA sequence: TGTGCCAGTAGTCAGACAGGGACCAACGTCCTGACTTTC. Amino acid sequence: CASSQTGTNVLTF.

This clone was recorded only once. The gene calls are TRBV30 and TRBJ2-1; 11 positions agree with TRBD2. CDR3 length: 15 residues. Trimming at V came to 0 bases and at J to 7 bases, leaving 5 bases not matched to a gene. Germline values: CDR1 GTSNPN, CDR2 SVGIG (reference sequence). The CDR3: CAWSVLLAGVNEQFF. The CDR3 DNA reads TGTGCCTGGAGTGTACTACTAGCGGGAGTTAATGAGCAGTTCTTC.

This clone appeared a few times. The CDR3 is CASSYTGTGALSGYTF. The CDR3 bases are TGCGCCAGCAGCTACACCGGGACAGGGGCCCTTAGTGGCTACACCTTC. The V and J genes are TRBV5-1 and TRBJ1-2; 10 nucleotides line up with TRBD1. Trimming took 3 bases from V and 7 from J; bases not matched to a gene: 12. The CDR3 is made up of 16 amino acids. The germline V gene has CDR1 SGHRS and CDR2 YFSETQ.

In its sample, this clone is large. The rearrangement joins TRBV6-5 to TRBJ2-5; D not resolved. Deletions cut 1 base from V and 5 bases from J, with 14 bases between. From germline, CDR1 is MNHEY and CDR2 SVGAGI. The CDR3 extends over 15 amino acids. The CDR3 reads CASSYYGVVRETQYF. The CDR3 DNA is TGTGCCAGCAGTTACTACGGCGTGGTGAGGGAGACCCAGTACTTC.

This chain uses TRBV4-1 with TRBJ1-1; TRBD1 aligns across 11 bases. CDR3 length: 16 amino acids. CDR1 and CDR2 (germline): MGHRA, YSYEKL. After removal of 1 base from V and 7 bases from J, the junction contained 8 bases not matched to a gene. The CDR3 region has the DNA TGCGCCAGCAGCCAAGCCGGACAGGGGGCTTGGAATGAAGCTTTCTTT. Amino acids: CASSQAGQGAWNEAFF.

This clone was observed once. The rearrangement uses TRBV4-2 and TRBJ2-2; D is possibly TRBD1 (5 bases). The CDR3 has 17 amino acids. Germline V gene sequence: CDR1 LGHNA, CDR2 YNFKEQ. V was trimmed by 4 bases and J by 7 bases, leaving 22 bases between them. The CDR3 DNA is TGTGCCAGCAGCCCCTTCCGATCCGACAGTGGCAACGGGGAGCTGTTTTTT. It translates to CASSPFRSDSGNGELFF.

The V call is TRBV5-1, the J call TRBJ1-2; possible D gene TRBD1, 5 bases. V lost 4 bases and J 5 bases, leaving 18 bases between the germline ends. The CDR3 runs 15 residues. Germline V gives CDR1 SGHRS, CDR2 YFSETQ. This chain's CDR3 is CASSGGGTEAYGYTF. CDR3 coding DNA: TGCGCCAGCAGCGGGGGAGGGACGGAGGCTTATGGCTACACCTTC.

This clone was picked up a small number of times. The rearrangement joins TRBV2 to TRBJ2-5; 7 nucleotides match TRBD1. Germline V gene lookup returns CDR1 SNHLY and CDR2 FYNNEI. CDR3 length equals 11 residues. After removal of 8 bases from V and 3 bases from J, the junction contained 0 bases not matched to a gene. The DNA for the CDR3 is TGTGCCAGCGGGACAGAAGAGACCCAGTACTTC. This codes for CASGTEETQYF.

This rearrangement joins TRBV5-1 to TRBJ2-5, with 11 bases lining up with TRBD2. The CDR3 has 17 residues. The germline V gene encodes CDR1 SGHRS and CDR2 YFSETQ. V lost 3 bases, J lost 7 bases, and 14 bases stayed unmatched. CDR3 bases: TGCGCCAGCAGCTCCTCAACTAGCGGGGGTGATATTGGGACCCAGTACTTC. The encoded protein is CASSSSTSGGDIGTQYF.

The chain joins TRBV18 to TRBJ2-3; 7 positions agree with TRBD1. Germline V CDR1 and CDR2: KGHSH, LQKENI. The CDR3 length is 15 residues. Trimming cost V 2 bases and J 13 bases; bases outside gene matches: 15. CDR3 nucleotide sequence: TGTGCCAGCTCACCAGTCTCTTTAACTCTGGGACAGAAGTATTTT. Protein product: CASSPVSLTLGQKYF. Drawing the rest from reference TRBV18 and TRBJ2-3, the complete variable domain is NAGVMQNPRHLVRRRGQEARLRCSPMKGHSHVYWYRQLPEEGLKFMVYLQKENIIDESGMPKERFSAEFPKEGPSILRIQQVVRGDSAAYFCASSPVSLTLGQKYFGPGTRLTVL.

The chain has TRBV6-5 and TRBJ2-3; 10 nucleotides match TRBD1. The germline gives CDR1 MNHEY, CDR2 SVGAGI. CDR3 size: 14 residues. V lost 5 bases and J lost 5; bases outside the gene matches: 4. CDR3 region: CASSAGTGEDTQYF. For the CDR3, the DNA is TGTGCCAGCAGTGCAGGGACAGGGGAAGATACGCAGTATTTT.

The chain combines TRBV28 with TRBJ1-5, with D possibly TRBD1 on 6 matching bases. The CDR3 length is 15 residues. Germline CDR1 is MDHEN and CDR2 is SYDVKM. Trimming stripped 3 bases from V and 3 bases from J, with 12 bases between. The CDR3 spells CASSFLTGANQPQHF. The CDR3 nucleotides read TGTGCCAGCAGTTTTTTGACGGGGGCCAATCAGCCCCAGCATTTT. The full variable domain, in which reference TRBV28 and TRBJ1-5 provide the parts outside the CDR3, is DVKVTQSSRYLVKRTGEKVFLECVQDMDHENMFWYRQDPGLGLRLIYFSYDVKMKEKGDIPEGYSVSREKKERFSLILESASTNQTSMYLCASSFLTGANQPQHFGDGTRLSIL.

The chain uses TRBV29-1 and TRBJ2-3; the D gene is possibly TRBD2 (5 bases). Trimming stripped 7 bases from V and 4 bases from J, with 15 bases between. This CDR3 is built from 13 residues. Germline values: CDR1 SQVTM, CDR2 ANQGSEA. Here the CDR3 DNA reads TGCAGCGCCCGTGAGACTACAGCAGATACGCAGTATTTT. Translation gives CSARETTADTQYF.

This chain links TRBV5-1 with TRBJ2-7, with 8 bases that match TRBD1. CDR1 is SGHRS and CDR2 is YFSETQ in the germline V gene. Unmatched junction bases numbered 13, after V lost 4 bases and J lost 4 bases. This CDR3 region has 16 residues. As DNA, the CDR3 is TGCGCCAGCAGCGGAGCAGGGGGCCCCAGAGGATACGAGCAGTACTTC. This sequence encodes CASSGAGGPRGYEQYF.

The chain has TRBV6-6 and TRBJ1-5, with TRBD1 matching over 10 bases. CDR1 is MNHNY and CDR2 is SVGAGI in the germline V gene (reference sequence). Trimming cost V 6 bases and J 4 bases; bases outside gene matches: 9. The CDR3 has 16 residues. The CDR3 DNA reads TGTGCCAGCAGACCGACAGGGGGCGCGGAGAATCAGCCCCAGCATTTT. Translation: CASRPTGGAENQPQHF.

The rearrangement uses TRBV6-1 and TRBJ1-2; maybe TRBD1 (5 bases). V was shortened by 5 bases and J by 0 bases, with 10 bases between the two germline ends. Looked up from germline, CDR1 is MNHNS and CDR2 is SASEGT. The CDR3 covers 14 residues. The CDR3 loop reads CASSPTEANYGYTF. In DNA form, the CDR3 reads TGTGCCAGCAGTCCGACAGAAGCTAACTATGGCTACACCTTC.

This clone has more than one count but fewer than ten. The J gene is TRBJ1-6, the V gene TRBV5-4; maybe TRBD1 (5 bases). CDR1 is SGHNT and CDR2 is YYREEE in the germline V gene (reference sequence). V lost 0 bases and J lost 7, with 14 bases in between. CDR3 length: 16 residues. The CDR3 is CASSLEGRSVNSPLHF. The CDR3 nucleotides are TGTGCCAGCAGCTTGGAGGGGCGCTCGGTAAATTCACCCCTCCACTTT.

A single count supports this clone. V usage is TRBV18 and J usage is TRBJ2-3; 12 nucleotides match TRBD2. V was clipped by 1 base and J by 3 bases; unmatched bases: 14. The CDR3 sequence is 20 residues long. Germline V gene data show CDR1 as KGHSH and CDR2 as LQKENI. The CDR3 DNA follows: TGTGCCAGCTCACCACGTCCTAGCGGGAGGGCCTCGGGGCGGACAGATACGCAGTATTTT. Protein sequence: CASSPRPSGRASGRTDTQYF.

The J gene is TRBJ2-2, the V gene TRBV9; either TRBD1 or TRBD2 may supply D (5 bases each). The CDR3 covers 16 residues. CDR1 SGDLS and CDR2 YYNGEE come from the germline V gene. Trimming shortened V by 3 bases and J by 3 bases, and 15 bases separated the two germline ends. CDR3 sequence reads: CASSAAGTLHTGELFF. DNA for the CDR3: TGTGCCAGCAGCGCTGCCGGGACCTTACACACCGGGGAGCTGTTTTTT.

V and J are TRBV6-7 and TRBJ2-5; the D gene is possibly TRBD2 (6 bases). TRBV6-7 is reported as an ORF; its role is uncertain. The CDR3 has 15 amino acids. V lost 4 bases and J 2 bases, leaving 14 bases between the germline ends. DNA of the CDR3: TGTGCCAGCAGTTCCAACTGGGGGGAACAAGAGACCCAGTACTTC. Protein: CASSSNWGEQETQYF.

The V gene is TRBV11-2, the J gene TRBJ1-2; D remains ambiguous. CDR1 SGHAT and CDR2 FQNNGV come from the germline V gene. Trimming took off 4 bases at V and 2 bases at J, with 8 bases between the two ends. The CDR3 totals 13 residues. In DNA, the CDR3 is TGTGCCAGCAGCTCCGGGCCGAACTATGGCTACACCTTC. Protein product: CASSSGPNYGYTF.

CDR3 in DNA: TGTGCCAGCAGTTTATCCCCCGGGGACTTTCACGAGCAGTACTTC. Protein sequence: CASSLSPGDFHEQYF. The chain uses TRBV28 and TRBJ2-7; a possible D gene is TRBD2 (6 bases). Trimming stripped 1 base from V and 5 bases from J, with 15 bases between. In germline, CDR1 is MDHEN, CDR2 SYDVKM. The CDR3 has 15 amino acids.

The DNA of the CDR3 is TGTGCCAGCAGTTTAAGGCTAGCGGGAGGGCCGGCCTACAATGAGCAGTTCTTC. This translates into CASSLRLAGGPAYNEQFF. The chain couples TRBV27 to TRBJ2-1, with TRBD2 identical over 12 bases. The ends lost 2 bases at V and 2 bases at J; junction bases unmatched: 7. The CDR3 is made up of 18 amino acids. CDR1 and CDR2 from the germline V gene are MNHEY and SMNVEV (reference sequence).

This clone has a handful of counts. The chain's CDR3 is CASSLLAGEHTGELFF. The CDR3 DNA sequence: TGCGCCAGCAGCCTTTTAGCGGGAGAGCACACCGGGGAGCTGTTTTTT. V gene TRBV4-1 combines with J gene TRBJ2-2, with 9 positions matching TRBD2. The length of the CDR3 is 16 residues. Germline CDR1 MGHRA, CDR2 YSYEKL. Losses at the gene ends were 4 bases for V and 3 bases for J; bases not matched to a gene: 6.

V and J are TRBV6-4 and TRBJ1-4; the D gene is possibly TRBD1 (5 bases). This CDR3 has 16 amino acids. Deletions cut 7 bases from V and 7 bases from J, with 22 bases between. Germline V CDR1 and CDR2: MRHNA, SNTAGT. CDR3 sequence reads: CASNRGSVRDGEKLFF. The CDR3 nucleotides read TGTGCCAGCAACCGGGGGTCGGTTCGGGATGGTGAAAAACTGTTTTTT.

The rearrangement uses TRBV18 and TRBJ2-1; TRBD2 might be the D (6 bases). This CDR3 is built from 13 residues. Trimming took 6 bases from V and 4 from J, leaving 10 bases between them. The V gene's germline CDR1 is KGHSH and CDR2 LQKENI. In nucleotides, the CDR3 is TGTGCCAGCTCTCCCGGGGGTTACAATGAGCAGTTCTTC. Protein product: CASSPGGYNEQFF.

The rearrangement uses TRBV11-1 and TRBJ1-6; 7 bases are shared with TRBD1. Per germline, CDR1 SGHAT and CDR2 FQDESV (reference sequence). V shed 5 bases and J 0 bases; nucleotides not matched to a gene: 7. CDR3 length equals 17 residues. The CDR3 DNA reads TGTGCCAGCAGCATACTGGGACAGAGCTCCTATAATTCACCCCTCCACTTT. Translating it yields CASSILGQSSYNSPLHF.